What follows are 9 T cell receptor beta chains derived from one specimen sequenced in a study of regulatory T cells in long-lasting Graves disease. Time point of the sample: newly diagnosed GD, antithyroid drugs for less than 3 months. Researchers made the TCR library from RNA that was extracted from PBMCs. Both iRepertoire HTBI primers and Arm-PCR of CDR3 regions were used to build the TCR beta libraries. Each CDR3 protein gets one entry after TCRdb re-called the multiplex PCR reads with MiXCR. The table records about 620,000 distinct CDR3 sequences, roughly 16% of them present only once. This sample was shared with a second study, whose subject was T cells in Graves' hyperthyroidism and ophthalmopathy.

Here the sequenced sample was peripheral blood mononuclear cells (PBMCs), taken at new diagnosis, from a patient treated with antithyroid drugs. These receptors all come from a woman in her thirties with Graves disease.

This clonotype was counted at least ten times. This sequence joins TRBV28 and TRBJ2-3, with D maybe TRBD1 (5 bases). The V end was cut by 5 bases, the J end by 4 bases, with 19 bases between. The CDR3 covers 16 residues. Germline V lookup: CDR1 MDHEN, CDR2 SYDVKM. In DNA, the CDR3 is TGTGCCAGCAGTCTATTGGGGCAGGTCGGGTCAGATACGCAGTATTTT. Its protein is CASSLLGQVGSDTQYF.

This clonotype has more than one count but fewer than ten. This chain connects TRBV10-3 to TRBJ2-7; D is undetermined. CDR3 length equals 12 residues. V lost 8 bases and J 5 bases, leaving 13 bases between the germline ends. Germline-derived CDR1 and CDR2 are ENHRY and SYGVKD. The CDR3 loop is CAISGQSNEQYF. The CDR3 DNA reads TGTGCCATCTCCGGGCAGAGCAACGAGCAGTACTTC.

This clonotype was recorded many times. The junction departs from germline at one end; a sequencing error may be responsible. The chain combines TRBV24-1 with TRBJ1-1, with unresolved D. There are 15 residues in the CDR3. Per germline, CDR1 KGHDR and CDR2 SFDVKD. The CDR3 reads CATRDSSSLNTEAFF. CDR3 nucleotides: TGTGCCACCAGAGATTCGAGCAGCCTGAACACTGAAGCTTTCTTT.

The chain recombines TRBV2 with TRBJ2-7, with D perhaps given as TRBD1 or TRBD2 (5 bases each). CDR3 length equals 15 residues. The germline CDR1 and CDR2 sequences are SNHLY and FYNNEI. Trimming removed 5 bases from V and 0 bases from J, with 14 bases in between. Here the CDR3 DNA reads TGTGCCAGCAGTTACAAGAGGGGTCCCTCCTACGAGCAGTACTTC. Protein: CASSYKRGPSYEQYF.

About this clonotype itself: A read error is possible here, since a much larger clone lies one base away. The chain's CDR3 is CASSSEITNTEAFF. CDR3 nucleotide sequence: TGTGCCAGCAGCTCTGAAATCACGAACACTGAAGCTTTCTTT. The chain carries TRBV7-2 and TRBJ1-1; no firm D call. The CDR3 is made up of 14 amino acids. Trimming took off 4 bases at V and 1 base at J, with 10 bases between the two ends. Per the germline V gene, CDR1 is SGHTA and CDR2 is FQGNSA.

This clonotype was observed at least ten times. V usage is TRBV3-1 and J usage is TRBJ2-7; 9 bases agree with TRBD1. V shed 4 bases and J 2 bases; nucleotides not matched to a gene: 9. CDR3 length: 16 amino acids. The germline V gene encodes CDR1 LGHDT and CDR2 YNNKEL (reference sequence). CDR3 amino acids: CASSRYGGTGTYEQYF. The CDR3 DNA sequence: TGTGCCAGCAGCCGCTACGGCGGGACAGGGACCTACGAGCAGTACTTC.

This clonotype was seen a handful of times. The chain couples TRBV24-1 to TRBJ2-2; 9 nucleotides match TRBD2. V lost 3 bases to trimming and J lost 7 bases; unmatched junction nucleotides: 5. Germline CDR1 KGHDR, CDR2 SFDVKD. This CDR3 region has 15 residues. The CDR3 loop reads CATSDGLAGSGELFF. The CDR3 DNA reads as TGTGCCACCAGTGATGGTCTAGCGGGAAGCGGGGAGCTGTTTTTT.

This clonotype was detected many times. The chain links TRBV10-3 to TRBJ2-3, with D unclear. Trimming removed 10 bases from V and 3 bases from J, with 8 bases in between. The CDR3 length is 11 residues. Germline lookup yields CDR1 ENHRY and CDR2 SYGVKD. The DNA for the CDR3 is TGTGCCACCCGTCGAACAGATACGCAGTATTTT. Amino acids: CATRRTDTQYF.

The sample holds many counts of this clonotype. This chain connects TRBV29-1 to TRBJ1-3, with 8 bases lining up with TRBD1. The V segment lost 4 bases and the J segment 3 bases; nucleotides outside the gene matches: 2. CDR3 length: 13 residues. Per the germline V gene, CDR1 is SQVTM and CDR2 is ANQGSEA. CDR3 DNA sequence: TGCAGCGTTGGGGACAGGATTGGAAACACCATATATTTT. It translates to CSVGDRIGNTIYF.